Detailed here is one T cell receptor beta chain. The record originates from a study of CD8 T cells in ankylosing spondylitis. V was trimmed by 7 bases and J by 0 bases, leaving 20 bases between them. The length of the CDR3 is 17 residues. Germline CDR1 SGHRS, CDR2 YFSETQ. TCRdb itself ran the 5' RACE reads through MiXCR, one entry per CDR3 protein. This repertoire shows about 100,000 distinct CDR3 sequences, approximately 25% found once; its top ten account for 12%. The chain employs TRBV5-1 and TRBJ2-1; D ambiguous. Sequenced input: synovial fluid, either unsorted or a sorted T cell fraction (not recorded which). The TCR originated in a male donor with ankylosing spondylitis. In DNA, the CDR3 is TGCGCCAGCGCTGAGACAAGGCTGGCGCCCTCCTACAATGAGCAGTTCTTC. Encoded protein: CASAETRLAPSYNEQFF.